Sequencing of this T cell receptor beta chain was carried out in a study of early stage breast cancer tumors. On the study more broadly: Seven or eight ER+/PR+/HER2- tumors were invasive ductal; a few were invasive lobular. General observations from the study: Tumors had roughly 2.4-fold higher T cell density and higher clonality than adjacent normal breast tissue. Blood repertoires resembled normal breast more than tumor. Enriched TCRB sequences shared across patients were mostly commonly generated sequences.

This CDR3 is 18 amino acids long. Germline V CDR1 and CDR2: SGHVS, FNYEAQ. The ends lost 4 bases at V and 1 base at J; junction bases unmatched: 11. TCRdb's copy holds only in-frame clones and misses some; the assay was immunoSEQ multiplex PCR. This sample has around 30,000 clones, with roughly four fifths found just once. Note on this clone: Its antigen is unidentified.

This chain uses TRBV7-6 with TRBJ2-5; the match to TRBD2 covers 11 bases. Sample: breast tumor tissue. The receptor was derived from a person between 30 and 45 years old with breast cancer. CDR3 sequence: CASSSGTSGDTLQETQYF. The DNA of the CDR3 is TGTGCCAGCAGCTCCGGGACTAGCGGAGACACTCTCCAAGAGACCCAGTACTTC.